This T cell receptor beta chain was captured by sequencing in a study of cytomegalovirus exposure and HLA in healthy donors. Assay used: immunoSEQ multiplex PCR; TCRdb lists only in-frame clones, some missing. In the table there are roughly 82,000 clones, 85% to 95% of which are singletons. In regard to this clone: Antigen: not known.

Study-level points and caveats: In vitro, three CMV-associated chains proved specific for CMV antigens. Reports described diagnosis of cytomegalovirus status by the classifier as highly specific and sensitive. The study designated 160 or so TCR beta chains cytomegalovirus-associated.

This TCR was sampled from a man between 18 and 35 years old in good health and CMV-seronegative. Specimen: PBMCs.

CDR3 coding DNA: TGTGCCAGCAGTGCCGGAGGGGGCTGGTTCCAAACCCAGCATTTT. It translates to CASSAGGGWFQTQHF. This rearrangement joins TRBV25-1 to TRBJ1-5; TRBD1 agrees at 7 bases. The CDR3 is made up of 15 amino acids. The V gene's germline CDR1 is MGHDK and CDR2 SYGVNS. V shed 4 bases, J shed 11 bases, and the junction held 14 bases outside the gene matches.